This T cell receptor (beta chain) was profiled in a study of CD8+ T cells in alopecia areata (dated by TCRdb to 2017 to 2018). As for the study more broadly: The treated patients took part in an open-label pilot trial in which moderate-to-severe alopecia areata was treated with oral tofacitinib at 5 to 10 mg twice daily. Patients received tofacitinib for 6 to 18 months and were then followed off drug for 6 months to check for delayed response and recurrence. The study used high-throughput TCRbeta sequencing to examine T cell clonal expansion in alopecia areata, in both the C3H/HeJ mouse model and human patients. In humans, TCRbeta sequencing was performed on scalp tissue and on sorted CD4+ and CD8+ peripheral blood T cells from healthy controls and from patients with patchy or totalis/universalis alopecia areata. Tofacitinib-treated patients had biopsies at baseline and at 4 and 24 weeks of treatment, with a later scalp biopsy in several patients. Clonality in the scalp was compared among normal scalp (n=4), patchy alopecia areata scalp (n=8), and alopecia totalis/universalis scalp (n=8). RNA was obtained with the PAXgene miRNA kit for fixed scalp, the miRNeasy kit for PBMCs, and the RNeasy kit for mouse skin. Amplification of TCRbeta CDR3 regions was done by immunoSEQ multiplex PCR using 35 Vbeta forward primers and 13 Jbeta reverse primers. Study-level results and caveats: Compared with normal scalp, lesional scalp had higher clonality and more expanded CD8+ clones, particularly in alopecia totalis/universalis, a pattern that suggests antigenic drive. Compared with mice, TCR sequences shared between patients were less clear, possibly partly because of HLA diversity across the patient population. Scalp TCR repertoire analysis is complicated because resident alphabeta T cells in normal human skin are also sequenced, whereas mouse skin is dominated by gammadelta T cells.

The sample holds a few counts of this clone. The antigen it recognizes is unknown. No much larger clone is present one base from it, and per-base qualities are unavailable. The sample's time point label, in plain terms: baseline before oral tofacitinib. Peripheral blood and lesional scalp punch biopsies were obtained from patients with alopecia areata. After PBMCs were isolated by density centrifugation and stained for CD3, CD4 and CD8, a FACSAria was used to sort CD4+ and CD8+ T cells. The library relied on the immunoSEQ multiplex PCR assay. For TCR sequencing, RNA was extracted from every sample and reverse transcribed into cDNA to serve as template. First-strand cDNA was synthesized with SuperScript III using a 2:1 mix of oligo-dT and random hexamers. A synthetic immune receptor repertoire was used to gauge amplification bias, and whatever bias remained was removed computationally. Turning to the authors' computational methods: Raw reads were preprocessed to remove errors, and CDR3 was defined by IMGT conventions from the conserved cysteine to phenylalanine. To get clonality, Shannon entropy was normalized by log2 of the number of productive unique TCRs and the result was subtracted from 1. CD4 or CD8 identity of scalp clones was inferred by cross-referencing scalp TCRbeta sequences with sorted blood CD4 and CD8 repertoires. TCRdb obtained this table from immuneACCESS and retained in-frame rearrangements with V and J assigned. These tables miss some clones; where compared with another copy, unresolved V genes account for less than half of the shortfall, and the remainder is unexplained. That table gives V, J and clone size, and the DNA gave D and trimming. The sample contains 150,000 to 200,000 clones, roughly 66% of them found a single time. 10% to 12% of the sample is taken by the ten largest.

V ends up 8 bases short and J 6 bases short, with an unmatched junction base count of 12. According to the germline V gene, CDR1 reads SNHLY and CDR2 reads FYNNEI. The CDR3 has 15 amino acids, counting the end cysteine and phenylalanine. Only CDR3 DNA is held: 45 bases, read in frame from base 1. This receptor was taken from a human donor with alopecia areata. The chain was built from TRBV2 and TRBJ2-1; the central 8 bases match TRBD2. Here the sequenced sample was CD8+ T cells sorted from blood, taken at week 0. The CDR3 is CASPPGGVVFNEQFF. The DNA is as follows: TGTGCCAGCCCCCCGGGGGGGGTGGTTTTCAATGAGCAGTTCTTC.